This T cell receptor beta chain is from a study of response to subunit inactivated influenza vaccine. CDR3 length: 16 residues. Germline assignment: CDR1 SGHTA and CDR2 FQGNSA. TCRdb re-derived calls from the RT-PCR reads in MiXCR, one entry per CDR3 protein. Of 700,000 to 800,000 distinct CDR3 sequences listed, approximately 17% were seen once; the top ten hold approximately 11%. The study, taken as a whole, reports: Authors suggested each seasonal influenza vaccination recruits few new T cells.

This clonotype was counted only a few times. What it recognizes is unknown. The germline gene is not matched at one end of the junction; a read error may be the cause. The chain joins TRBV7-2 to TRBJ1-2, with 8 bases aligning to TRBD1. The sequence derives from a man aged 45-60 years who received an inactivated influenza vaccine. Sample: PBMCs from blood, taken 5 days after vaccination. CDR3 sequence reads: CASSLAAAGGNYGYTF. DNA for the CDR3: TGTGCCAGCAGCTTAGCTGCGGCAGGGGGCAACTATGGCTACACTTTC. The whole variable domain, filled in from reference TRBV7-2 and TRBJ1-2, reads GAGVSQSPSNKVTEKGKDVELRCDPISGHTALYWYRQSLGQGLEFLIYFQGNSAPDKSGLPSDRFSAERTGGSVSTLTIQRTQQEDSAVYLCASSLAAAGGNYGYTFGSGTRLTVV.